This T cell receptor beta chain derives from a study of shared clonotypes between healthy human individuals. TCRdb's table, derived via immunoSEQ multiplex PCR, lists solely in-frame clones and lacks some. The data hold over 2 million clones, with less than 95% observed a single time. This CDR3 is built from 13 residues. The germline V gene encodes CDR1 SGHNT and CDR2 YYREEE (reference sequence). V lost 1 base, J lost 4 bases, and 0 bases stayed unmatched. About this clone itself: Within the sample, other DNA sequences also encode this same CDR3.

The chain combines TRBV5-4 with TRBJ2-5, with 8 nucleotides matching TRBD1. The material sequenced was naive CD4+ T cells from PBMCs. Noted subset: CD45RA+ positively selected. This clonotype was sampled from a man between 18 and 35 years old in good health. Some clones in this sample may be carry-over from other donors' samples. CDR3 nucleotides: TGTGCCAGCAGCTTGACAGGGGGAGAGACCCAGTACTTC. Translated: CASSLTGGETQYF.